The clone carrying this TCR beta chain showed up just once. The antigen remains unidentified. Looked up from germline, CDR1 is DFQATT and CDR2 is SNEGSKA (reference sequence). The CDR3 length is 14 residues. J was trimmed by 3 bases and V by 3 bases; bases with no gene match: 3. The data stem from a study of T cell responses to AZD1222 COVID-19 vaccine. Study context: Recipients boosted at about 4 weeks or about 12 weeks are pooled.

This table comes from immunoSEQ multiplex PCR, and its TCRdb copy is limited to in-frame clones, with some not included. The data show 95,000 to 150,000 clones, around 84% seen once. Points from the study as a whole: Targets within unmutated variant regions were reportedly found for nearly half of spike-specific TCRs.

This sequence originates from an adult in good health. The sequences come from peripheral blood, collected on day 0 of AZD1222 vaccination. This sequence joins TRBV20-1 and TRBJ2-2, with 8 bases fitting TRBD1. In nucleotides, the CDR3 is TGCAGTGCTAGTCAGGGGGCACACACCGGGGAGCTGTTTTTT. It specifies CSASQGAHTGELFF.